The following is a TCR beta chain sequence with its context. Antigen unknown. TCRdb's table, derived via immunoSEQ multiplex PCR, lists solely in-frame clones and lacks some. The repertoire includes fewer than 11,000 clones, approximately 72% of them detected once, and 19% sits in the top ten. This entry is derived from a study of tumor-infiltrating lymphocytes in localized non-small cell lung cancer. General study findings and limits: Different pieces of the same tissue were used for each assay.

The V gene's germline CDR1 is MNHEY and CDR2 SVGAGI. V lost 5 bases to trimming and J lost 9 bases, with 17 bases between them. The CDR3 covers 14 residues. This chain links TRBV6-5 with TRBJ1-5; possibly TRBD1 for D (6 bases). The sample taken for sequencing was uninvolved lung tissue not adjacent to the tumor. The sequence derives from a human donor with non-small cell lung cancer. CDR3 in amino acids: CASSERPYRAPQHF. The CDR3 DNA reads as TGTGCCAGCAGTGAGCGCCCTTACAGGGCGCCCCAGCATTTT.